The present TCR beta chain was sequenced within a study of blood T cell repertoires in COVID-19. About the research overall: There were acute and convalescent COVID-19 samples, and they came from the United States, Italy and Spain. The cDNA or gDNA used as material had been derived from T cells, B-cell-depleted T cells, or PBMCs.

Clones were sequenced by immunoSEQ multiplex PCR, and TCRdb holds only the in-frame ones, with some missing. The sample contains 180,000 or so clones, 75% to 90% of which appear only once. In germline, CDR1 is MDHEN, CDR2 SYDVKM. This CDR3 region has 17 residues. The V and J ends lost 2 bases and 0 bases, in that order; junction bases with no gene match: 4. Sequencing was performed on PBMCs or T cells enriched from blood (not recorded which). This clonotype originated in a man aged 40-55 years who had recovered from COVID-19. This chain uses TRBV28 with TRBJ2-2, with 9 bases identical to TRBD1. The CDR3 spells CASSLSGQGTNTGELFF. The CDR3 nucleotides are TGTGCCAGCAGTTTAAGCGGACAGGGGACGAACACCGGGGAGCTGTTTTTT. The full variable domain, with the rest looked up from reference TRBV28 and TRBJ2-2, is DVKVTQSSRYLVKRTGEKVFLECVQDMDHENMFWYRQDPGLGLRLIYFSYDVKMKEKGDIPEGYSVSREKKERFSLILESASTNQTSMYLCASSLSGQGTNTGELFFGEGSRLTVL.